This T cell receptor beta chain was identified in a study of PD-L1 blockade in urothelial cancer. Time point noted: peripheral blood 6 weeks after treatment start. V dropped 8 bases and J dropped 0 bases, with 11 bases sitting between them. The CDR3 length is 13 residues. The germline V gene has CDR1 LNHDA and CDR2 SQIVND (reference sequence). TCRdb's copy holds only in-frame clones and misses some; the assay was immunoSEQ multiplex PCR. This sample has tens of thousands of clones, with roughly 84% found just once. The chain carries TRBV19 and TRBJ2-7, with D hard to call. Here the sequenced sample was PBMCs, taken around atezolizumab (anti-PD-L1) treatment. This receptor was taken from a man between 70 and 80 years old with urothelial cancer. The CDR3, as DNA: TGTGCCAGTCGACATTTTGACTCCTACGAGCAGTACTTC. Protein sequence: CASRHFDSYEQYF.